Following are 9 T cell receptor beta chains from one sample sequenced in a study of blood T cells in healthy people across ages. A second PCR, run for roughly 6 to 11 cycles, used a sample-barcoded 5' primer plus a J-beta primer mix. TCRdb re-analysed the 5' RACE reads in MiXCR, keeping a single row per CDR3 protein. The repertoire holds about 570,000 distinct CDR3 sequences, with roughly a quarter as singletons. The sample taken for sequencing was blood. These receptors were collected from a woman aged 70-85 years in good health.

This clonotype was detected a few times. CDR3 nucleotide sequence: TGCGCCAGCAGCTTGACGGGTAGTTTTACGAATGAGCAGTTCTTC. Encoded protein: CASSLTGSFTNEQFF. This chain links TRBV5-1 with TRBJ2-5; no reliable D call. TRBJ2-1 matches the DNA end more closely, so the J call is doubtful. Germline values: CDR1 SGHRS, CDR2 YFSETQ. There are 15 residues in the CDR3.

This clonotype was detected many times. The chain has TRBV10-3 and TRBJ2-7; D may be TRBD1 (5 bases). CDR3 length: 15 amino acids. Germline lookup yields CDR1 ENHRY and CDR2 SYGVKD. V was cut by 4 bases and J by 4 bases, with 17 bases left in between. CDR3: CAISGGRTTSYEQYF. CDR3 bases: TGTGCCATCAGTGGGGGCAGGACAACCTCTTACGAGCAGTACTTC.

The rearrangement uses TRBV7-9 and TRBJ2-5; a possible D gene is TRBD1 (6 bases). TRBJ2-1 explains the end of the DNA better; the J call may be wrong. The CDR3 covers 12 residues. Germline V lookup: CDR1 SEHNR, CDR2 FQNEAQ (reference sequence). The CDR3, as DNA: TGTGCCAGCAGCCCGGGACAAAATGAGCAGTTCTTC. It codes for CASSPGQNEQFF.

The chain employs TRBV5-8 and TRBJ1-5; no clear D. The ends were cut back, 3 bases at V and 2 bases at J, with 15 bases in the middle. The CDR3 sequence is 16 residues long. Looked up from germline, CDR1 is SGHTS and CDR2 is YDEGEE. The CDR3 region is CASSWADAGGNQPQHF. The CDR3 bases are TGTGCCAGCAGCTGGGCAGACGCAGGTGGCAATCAGCCCCAGCATTTT.

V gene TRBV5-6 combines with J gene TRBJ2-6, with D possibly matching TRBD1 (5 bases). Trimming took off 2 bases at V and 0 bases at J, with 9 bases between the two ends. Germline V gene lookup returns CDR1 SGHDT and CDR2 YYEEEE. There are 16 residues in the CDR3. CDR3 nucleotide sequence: TGTGCCAGCAGCTTCAGGGCCAGCTCTGGGGCCAACGTCCTGACTTTC. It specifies CASSFRASSGANVLTF.

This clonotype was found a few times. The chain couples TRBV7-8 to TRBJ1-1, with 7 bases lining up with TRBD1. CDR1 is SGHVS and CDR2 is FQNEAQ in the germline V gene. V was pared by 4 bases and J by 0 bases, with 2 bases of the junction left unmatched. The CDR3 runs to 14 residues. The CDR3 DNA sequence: TGTGCCAGCAGCTCGACAGGGATGAACACTGAAGCTTTCTTT. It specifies CASSSTGMNTEAFF. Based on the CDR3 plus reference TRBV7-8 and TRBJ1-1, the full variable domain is GAGVSQSPRYKVAKRGQDVALRCDPISGHVSLFWYQQALGQGPEFLTYFQNEAQLDKSGLPSDRFFAERPEGSVSTLKIQRTQQEDSAVYLCASSSTGMNTEAFFGQGTRLTVV.

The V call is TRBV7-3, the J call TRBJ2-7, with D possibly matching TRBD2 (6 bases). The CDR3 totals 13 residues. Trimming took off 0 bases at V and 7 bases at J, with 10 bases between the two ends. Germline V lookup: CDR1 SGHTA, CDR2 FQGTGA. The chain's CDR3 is CASSLTREEEQYF. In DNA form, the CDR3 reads TGTGCCAGCAGCTTAACGAGGGAGGAGGAGCAGTACTTC. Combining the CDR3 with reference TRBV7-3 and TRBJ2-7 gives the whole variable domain GAGVSQTPSNKVTEKGKYVELRCDPISGHTALYWYRQSLGQGPEFLIYFQGTGAADDSGLPNDRFFAVRPEGSVSTLKIQRTERGDSAVYLCASSLTREEEQYFGPGTRLTVT.

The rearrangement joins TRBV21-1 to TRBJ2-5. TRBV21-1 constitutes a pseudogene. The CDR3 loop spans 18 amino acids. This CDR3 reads CASSKEPRPRPFKETQYF. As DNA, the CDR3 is TGTGCCAGCAGCAAAGAACCAAGACCTCGACCGTTCAAAGAGACCCAGTACTTC.

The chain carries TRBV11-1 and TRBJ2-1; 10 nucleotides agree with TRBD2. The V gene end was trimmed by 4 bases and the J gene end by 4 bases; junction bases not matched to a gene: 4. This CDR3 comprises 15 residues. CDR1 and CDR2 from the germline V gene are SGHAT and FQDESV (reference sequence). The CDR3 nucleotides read TGTGCCAGCAGCTATACTAGCGGGGAGTACAATGAGCAGTTCTTC. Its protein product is CASSYTSGEYNEQFF.